This T cell receptor (beta chain) stems from a study of blood T cell repertoires in COVID-19. Study overall: The analysed material was cDNA or gDNA that came from T cells, B-cell-depleted T cells, or PBMCs.

Source study methods: Amplification with reference gene primers provided the estimates of nucleated cell counts. Sequencing used immunoSEQ multiplex PCR; TCRdb keeps in-frame clones, though not all of them. Clonal size and the V and J genes are those of that table, whereas D and trimming came from the DNA. The data show a few hundred thousand clones, approximately 89% seen once. This CDR3 spans 15 amino acids. Unmatched junction bases numbered 8, after V lost 7 bases and J lost 4 bases. The germline V gene has CDR1 MDHEN and CDR2 SYDVKM. Enrolled during active infection, Seattle patients were then followed longitudinally.

This receptor was identified in a woman aged 30 to 39 with COVID-19, enrolled during active disease. Material: peripheral blood. The chain recombines TRBV28 with TRBJ2-1; 9 bases match TRBD2. For the CDR3, the DNA is TGTGCCAGCACCCCCGGGACTAGCCGATACAATGAGCAGTTCTTC. It translates to CASTPGTSRYNEQFF. Full variable domain (outside the CDR3, taken from reference TRBV28 and TRBJ2-1): DVKVTQSSRYLVKRTGEKVFLECVQDMDHENMFWYRQDPGLGLRLIYFSYDVKMKEKGDIPEGYSVSREKKERFSLILESASTNQTSMYLCASTPGTSRYNEQFFGPGTRLTVL.